These T cell receptor beta chains were read from a single sample in a study of technical replicates of blood from a few donors. Assay: immunoSEQ multiplex PCR; the TCRdb copy retains only in-frame clones and omits some. The sample records some 82,000 clones, 97% being singletons. The specimen was T cells isolated from PBMCs. The source of these receptors is a human donor in good health. Each CDR3 is given with its conserved first and last residue. D genes are given only for firm matches. Not all rows give a size; the values are once, few, many and, for expanded clones, a class.

-	TRBV29-1	-	TRBJ1-1	CSTREDMNTEAFF	TGCAGCACGAGGGAAGACATGAACACTGAAGCTTTCTTT
-	TRBV4-1	-	TRBJ2-5	CASSQGGTIQETQYF	TGCGCCAGCAGCCAGGGGGGTACCATCCAAGAGACCCAGTACTTC
-	TRBV10-2	-	TRBJ2-2	CASSESRGSAGELFF	TGCGCCAGCAGTGAGTCGAGAGGGTCGGCCGGGGAGCTGTTTTTT
-	TRBV4-1	-	TRBJ2-3	CASSQTRYTQYF	TGCGCCAGCAGCCAAACGCGTTATACGCAGTATTTT
-	TRBV5-6	-	TRBJ1-1	CASSLWGGFTEAFF	TGTGCCAGCAGCTTGTGGGGAGGGTTCACTGAAGCTTTCTTT
-	TRBV5-4	-	TRBJ1-6	CASSLQNFSPLHF	TGTGCCAGCAGCTTGCAGAATTTTTCACCCCTCCACTTT
-	TRBV27	TRBD2	TRBJ2-3	CATGTSATDTQYF	TGTGCCACCGGGACTAGCGCCACAGATACGCAGTATTTT
-	TRBV5-1	-	TRBJ2-7	CASSPDLASMHEQYF	TGCGCCAGCAGCCCCGACCTAGCGAGCATGCACGAGCAGTACTTC
-	TRBV4-1	TRBD2	TRBJ2-5	CASSQDTLAGGPQETQYF	TGCGCCAGCAGCCAAGATACCCTAGCGGGAGGACCTCAAGAGACCCAGTACTTC
-	TRBV29-1	-	TRBJ1-2	CSVGSGDYGYTF	TGCAGCGTTGGGTCAGGGGACTATGGCTACACCTTC
-	TRBV9	TRBD2	TRBJ2-3	CASSYISGGSTDTQYF	TGTGCCAGCAGCTATATTAGCGGGGGAAGCACAGATACGCAGTATTTT
-	TRBV4-1	TRBD1	TRBJ1-1	CASSRTGMDEAFF	TGCGCCAGCAGCCGGACAGGGATGGATGAAGCTTTCTTT
-	TRBV6-1	-	TRBJ2-7	CASSEARGSYEQYF	TGTGCCAGCAGTGAAGCACGGGGTTCCTACGAGCAGTACTTC
once	TRBV6-6	-	TRBJ1-2	CASTPGGSYGYTF	TGTGCCAGCACCCCCGGGGGTAGCTATGGCTACACCTTC
-	TRBV18	TRBD1	TRBJ2-7	CASSPKNRGSSYEQYF	TGTGCCAGCTCACCAAAAAACAGGGGGAGCTCCTACGAGCAGTACTTC
-	TRBV7-8	-	TRBJ1-1	CASSAGTLEAFF	TGTGCCAGCAGCGCCGGGACACTTGAAGCTTTCTTT
-	TRBV6-1	-	TRBJ2-3	CASSDRGSTDTQYF	TGTGCCAGCAGTGATCGGGGGAGCACAGATACGCAGTATTTT
-	TRBV10-3	TRBD2	TRBJ2-1	CAISDPTSGSLNEQFF	TGTGCCATCAGCGATCCGACTAGCGGGTCTTTGAATGAGCAGTTCTTC
-	TRBV10-3	TRBD1	TRBJ2-7	CATSGQGADEQYF	TGTGCCACCTCCGGACAGGGGGCCGACGAGCAGTACTTC
-	TRBV7-9	-	TRBJ1-4	CASSPVTTNEKLFF	TGTGCCAGCTCCCCTGTCACTACTAATGAAAAACTGTTTTTT
-	TRBV5-1	TRBD1	TRBJ2-1	CASSGTGGYNEQFF	TGCGCCAGCAGCGGGACAGGGGGTTACAATGAGCAGTTCTTC
-	TRBV19	-	TRBJ2-1	CATGTGALAEQFF	TGTGCCACCGGGACTGGTGCACTGGCTGAGCAGTTCTTC
-	TRBV6-4	-	TRBJ2-5	CASSALMWSVEETQYF	TGTGCCAGCAGTGCATTAATGTGGAGCGTGGAGGAGACCCAGTACTTC
-	TRBV9	TRBD2	TRBJ2-3	CASSVSGGPDTQYF	TGTGCCAGCAGCGTAAGCGGGGGACCGGATACGCAGTATTTT
-	TRBV10-3	-	TRBJ1-1	CAISESQRRAFF	TGTGCCATCAGTGAGAGTCAAAGGAGGGCTTTCTTT
-	TRBV5-4	-	TRBJ2-3	CASSLDQGPTDTQYF	TGTGCCAGCAGCTTAGATCAGGGGCCCACAGATACGCAGTATTTT
-	TRBV2	-	TRBJ2-7	CASSVRGPYEQYF	TGTGCCAGCAGTGTCAGGGGCCCCTACGAGCAGTACTTC
-	TRBV14	-	TRBJ2-1	CASSQGVMSAGRAYNEQFF	TGTGCCAGCAGCCAAGGTGTCATGTCGGCGGGAAGGGCCTACAATGAGCAGTTCTTC
-	TRBV4-1	TRBD1	TRBJ1-1	CASSPHFGQGSEAFF	TGCGCCAGCAGCCCCCACTTCGGACAGGGCTCTGAAGCTTTCTTT
-	TRBV2	-	TRBJ1-2	CASSEAPKGGGYGYTF	TGTGCCAGCAGTGAAGCTCCGAAGGGGGGGGGCTATGGCTACACCTTC
-	TRBV5-4	TRBD1	TRBJ2-3	CASSLPGQGTDTQYF	TGTGCCAGCAGCCTACCGGGACAGGGGACAGATACGCAGTATTTT
-	TRBV5-1	-	TRBJ1-6	CASSFAGGLNNSPLHF	TGCGCCAGCAGCTTTGCTGGAGGGCTGAATAATTCACCCCTCCACTTT
-	TRBV7-2	TRBD2	TRBJ2-1	CASRKLAVLSYNEQFF	TGTGCCAGCCGGAAACTAGCGGTACTCTCCTACAATGAGCAGTTCTTC
once	TRBV19	-	TRBJ2-1	CASSIVAGAEQFF	TGTGCCAGTAGTATAGTGGCAGGCGCCGAGCAGTTCTTC
-	TRBV19	-	TRBJ1-5	CASSGGRESNQPQHF	TGTGCCAGTAGTGGAGGGAGGGAAAGCAATCAGCCCCAGCATTTT
-	TRBV7-9	TRBD2	TRBJ2-3	CASSLAGGTDTQYF	TGTGCCAGCAGCTTGGCGGGGGGCACAGATACGCAGTATTTT
-	TRBV30	TRBD1	TRBJ1-1	CAWSDRGMNTEAFF	TGTGCCTGGAGCGACAGGGGAATGAACACTGAAGCTTTCTTT
-	TRBV5-6	TRBD1	TRBJ1-2	CASIHRGGTGYGYTF	TGTGCCAGCATCCATAGGGGAGGGACAGGCTATGGCTACACCTTC
-	TRBV5-1	TRBD1	TRBJ2-1	CASSLSGTGVSNEQFF	TGCGCCAGCAGTCTGTCCGGGACAGGGGTATCCAATGAGCAGTTCTTC
-	TRBV5-1	TRBD1	TRBJ1-1	CASSLGTGANTEAFF	TGCGCCAGCAGCTTAGGTACAGGGGCGAACACTGAAGCTTTCTTT
-	TRBV7-8	TRBD2	TRBJ2-3	CASSLAWRGRTDTQYF	TGTGCCAGCAGCTTAGCATGGCGGGGGAGAACAGATACGCAGTATTTT
-	TRBV7-9	-	TRBJ1-2	CASSLGGAVGYTF	TGTGCCAGCAGCTTAGGTGGAGCGGTCGGCTACACCTTC
-	TRBV5-1	-	TRBJ2-2	CASSPFKGANTGELFF	TGCGCCAGCAGCCCTTTTAAAGGGGCGAACACCGGGGAGCTGTTTTTT
-	TRBV7-8	TRBD1	TRBJ2-5	CASSLEGRGPETQYF	TGTGCCAGCAGCTTAGAGGGCAGGGGGCCGGAGACCCAGTACTTC
-	TRBV6-5	-	TRBJ2-2	CASSYLSGELFF	TGTGCCAGCAGTTACCTTTCCGGGGAGCTGTTTTTT
-	TRBV13	TRBD2	TRBJ2-2	CASSLLAGRSTGELFF	TGTGCCAGCAGCTTGCTAGCGGGGCGAAGCACCGGGGAGCTGTTTTTT
-	TRBV10-2	TRBD2	TRBJ2-7	CASATTSGMGEQYF	TGCGCCAGCGCCACGACTAGCGGGATGGGTGAGCAGTACTTC
-	TRBV6-6	-	TRBJ2-3	CASTYLRGSLTDTQYF	TGTGCCAGCACTTACCTTAGGGGGTCTCTCACAGATACGCAGTATTTT
-	TRBV15	TRBD1	TRBJ1-5	CATSRQGGEPQHF	TGTGCCACCAGCAGACAGGGGGGAGAGCCCCAGCATTTT
-	TRBV19	-	TRBJ1-5	CASSLPNQPQHF	TGTGCCAGTAGCCTACCCAATCAGCCCCAGCATTTT
-	TRBV4-1	-	TRBJ1-4	CASRKQAKRGEKLFF	TGCGCCAGCAGGAAACAGGCAAAAAGGGGTGAAAAACTGTTTTTT
-	TRBV5-4	TRBD2	TRBJ2-5	CASSPGLSPVDQYF	TGTGCCAGCAGCCCGGGACTAAGCCCTGTAGACCAGTACTTC
-	TRBV28	TRBD1	TRBJ1-5	CASRWTGVLNQPQHF	TGTGCCAGCAGGTGGACAGGCGTCCTCAATCAGCCCCAGCATTTT
-	TRBV11-2	TRBD1	TRBJ1-5	CASSTSDRVMNQPQHF	TGTGCCAGCAGCACCTCGGACAGGGTTATGAACCAGCCCCAGCATTTT
-	TRBV19	TRBD2	TRBJ2-4	CASSIRPWEGRNIQYF	TGTGCCAGTAGTATACGTCCCTGGGAGGGGAGAAACATTCAGTACTTC
-	TRBV11-3	-	TRBJ2-5	CASSLRGGVETQYF	TGTGCCAGCAGCTTACGTGGAGGGGTGGAGACCCAGTACTTC
-	TRBV19	-	TRBJ1-1	CASSMARDTEAFF	TGTGCCAGTAGTATGGCCAGGGACACTGAAGCTTTCTTT
-	TRBV15	TRBD1	TRBJ1-1	CATSFDRANTEAFF	TGTGCCACCAGCTTCGACAGGGCGAACACTGAAGCTTTCTTT
-	TRBV6-6	-	TRBJ1-2	CASSYSGNQGGYTF	TGTGCCAGCAGTTACTCAGGGAACCAGGGCGGCTACACCTTC
-	TRBV5-4	TRBD1	TRBJ2-7	CASSFRDSPYEQYF	TGTGCCAGCAGCTTCCGGGACAGCCCCTACGAGCAGTACTTC